The present entry profiles one T cell receptor beta chain with its context. What it binds is not known. TCRdb's copy holds only in-frame clones and misses some; the assay was immunoSEQ multiplex PCR. The sample records 15,000 to 20,000 clones, 88% being singletons. The selected patients with pancreatic ductal adenocarcinoma had surgery but no neoadjuvant therapy. These data originate in a study of T cells in pancreatic ductal adenocarcinoma. Whole-study results and caveats: No significant tumor-blood clonality difference; means were about 0.1 and 0.07. Blood had more productive templates and roughly 8-fold more unique clonotypes than tumor. The resected pancreatic cancer cohort was biased toward the minority with early-stage disease.

The CDR3 contains 14 residues. Germline V gives CDR1 SGHTA, CDR2 FQGNSA. Trimming cost V 6 bases and J 4 bases; bases outside gene matches: 6. The sample consisted of PBMCs. The chain has TRBV7-2 and TRBJ1-2, with 9 bases matching TRBD1. The TCR comes from a human donor with pancreatic ductal adenocarcinoma. CDR3 sequence reads: CASSSDRGPYGYTF. The CDR3 DNA follows: TGTGCCAGCAGTTCGGACAGGGGTCCCTATGGCTACACCTTC.